This T cell receptor (beta chain) was obtained from a study of T-cell reconstitution after alpha-beta-depleted transplantation in children. CDR1 and CDR2 (germline): LGHNA, YNFKEQ. The CDR3 is 15 residues long. V gave up 0 bases and J gave up 0 bases, with 9 bases separating them. Unique molecular identifiers were incorporated when the TCRbeta library was constructed. MiXCR, run by TCRdb on the PCR reads, gives a single entry per CDR3 protein. Among some 290,000 distinct CDR3 sequences listed, about 10% were seen once. This material consisted of PBMCs from the stem cell graft donor, taken from the stem cell graft. The chain employs TRBV4-2 and TRBJ2-7; D is unresolved. The source of this sequence is a human donor who donated a stem cell graft to a child with SCID. CDR3 nucleotide sequence: TGTGCCAGCAGCCAAGATTATTACAACTCCTACGAGCAGTACTTC. Protein product: CASSQDYYNSYEQYF.